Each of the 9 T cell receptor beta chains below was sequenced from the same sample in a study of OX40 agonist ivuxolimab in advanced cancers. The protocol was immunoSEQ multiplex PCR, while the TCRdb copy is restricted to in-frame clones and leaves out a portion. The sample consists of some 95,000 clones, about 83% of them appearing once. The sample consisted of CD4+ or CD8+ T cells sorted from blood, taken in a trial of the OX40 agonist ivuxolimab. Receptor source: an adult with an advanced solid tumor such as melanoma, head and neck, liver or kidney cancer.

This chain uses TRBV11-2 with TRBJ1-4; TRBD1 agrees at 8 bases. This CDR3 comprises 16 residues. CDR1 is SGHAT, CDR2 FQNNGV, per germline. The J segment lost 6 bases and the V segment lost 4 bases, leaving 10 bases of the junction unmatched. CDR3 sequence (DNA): TGTGCCAGCAGCTCGCGGGCCAGGGGGCGCGATGAAAAACTGTTTTTT. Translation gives CASSSRARGRDEKLFF.

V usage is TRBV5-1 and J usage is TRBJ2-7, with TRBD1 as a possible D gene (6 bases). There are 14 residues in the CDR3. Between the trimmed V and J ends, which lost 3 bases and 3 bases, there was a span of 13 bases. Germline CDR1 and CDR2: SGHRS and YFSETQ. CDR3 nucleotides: TGCGCCAGCAGCTCGGGATCGGACAGCTACGAGCAGTACTTC. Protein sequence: CASSSGSDSYEQYF.

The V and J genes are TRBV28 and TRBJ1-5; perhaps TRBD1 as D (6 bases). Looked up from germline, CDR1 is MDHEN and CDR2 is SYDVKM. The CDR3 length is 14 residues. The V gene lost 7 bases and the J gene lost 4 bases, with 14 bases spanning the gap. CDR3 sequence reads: CASTRSGENQPQHF. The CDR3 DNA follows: TGTGCCAGCACCCGATCAGGGGAGAATCAGCCCCAGCATTTT.

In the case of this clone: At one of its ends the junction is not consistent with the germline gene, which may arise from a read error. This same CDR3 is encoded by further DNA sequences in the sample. The CDR3 loop reads CASSPWRAFRGYTF. The CDR3 nucleotides read TGTGCTAGCAGCCCCTGGCGGGCGTTCAGGGGCTACACCTTC. The rearrangement uses TRBV7-2 and TRBJ1-2; D is uncertain. The CDR3 totals 14 residues. Germline values: CDR1 SGHTA, CDR2 FQGNSA.

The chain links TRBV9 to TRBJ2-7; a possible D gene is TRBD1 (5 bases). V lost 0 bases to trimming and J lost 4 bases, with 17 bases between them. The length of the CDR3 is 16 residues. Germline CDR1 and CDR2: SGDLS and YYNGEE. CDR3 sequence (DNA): TGTGCCAGCAGCGTAGCTCCCCAGGGAAGAGGATACGAGCAGTACTTC. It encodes CASSVAPQGRGYEQYF.

CDR3 residues: CASSQERTGNSPDTQYF. CDR3 bases: TGCGCCAGCAGCCAAGAAAGGACAGGGAATTCCCCAGATACGCAGTATTTT. J is TRBJ2-3 and V is TRBV4-3, with 8 positions matching TRBD1. This CDR3 contains 17 residues. Losses at the gene ends were 0 bases for V and 4 bases for J; bases not matched to a gene: 9. In germline, CDR1 is LGHNA, CDR2 YSLEER.

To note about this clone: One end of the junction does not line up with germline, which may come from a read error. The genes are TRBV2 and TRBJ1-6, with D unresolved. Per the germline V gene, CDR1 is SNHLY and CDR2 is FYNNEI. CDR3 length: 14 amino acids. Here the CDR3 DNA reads TGTGCCAGCAGAGAAGGACGGGCTAATTCACCCCTCCACTTT. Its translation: CASREGRANSPLHF.

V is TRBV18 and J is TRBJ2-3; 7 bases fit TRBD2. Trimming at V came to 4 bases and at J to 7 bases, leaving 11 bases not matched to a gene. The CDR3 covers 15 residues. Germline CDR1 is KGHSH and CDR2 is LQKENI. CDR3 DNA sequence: TGTGCCAGCTCACGGCCCAGTGGGGGACTAAATACGCAGTATTTT. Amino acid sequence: CASSRPSGGLNTQYF.

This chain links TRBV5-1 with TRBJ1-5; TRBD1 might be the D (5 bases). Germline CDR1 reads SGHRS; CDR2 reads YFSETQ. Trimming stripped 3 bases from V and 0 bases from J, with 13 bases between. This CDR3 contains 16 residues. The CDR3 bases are TGCGCCAGCAGCTGGGGGGTCATAGGTAGCAATCAGCCCCAGCATTTT. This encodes CASSWGVIGSNQPQHF.